Below, 2 T cell receptor beta chains from the same sample are listed, as sequenced in a study of shared clonotypes between healthy human individuals. This table comes from immunoSEQ multiplex PCR, and its TCRdb copy is limited to in-frame clones, with some not included. This table has 2 million or so clones, approximately 94% appearing once. Terminally differentiated effector memory CD45RA+ cells were excluded by CCR7 positive selection of CD45RO-negative cells. Sequencing input: naive CD8+ T cells sorted from blood. The origin of the receptors is a man aged 18 to 30 in good health.

The chain couples TRBV7-8 to TRBJ2-1, with 12 nucleotides matching TRBD2. CDR3 length: 15 residues. Germline V gene lookup returns CDR1 SGHVS and CDR2 FQNEAQ. Trimming cost V 5 bases and J 4 bases; bases outside gene matches: 3. The chain's CDR3 is CASSDTSGRYNEQFF. The CDR3 bases are TGTGCCAGCAGCGATACTAGCGGGAGGTACAATGAGCAGTTCTTC.

The V call is TRBV18, the J call TRBJ2-3; 12 nucleotides match TRBD2. The CDR3 covers 17 residues. Looked up from germline, CDR1 is KGHSH and CDR2 is LQKENI. Trimming took 3 bases from V and 0 from J; bases not matched to a gene: 4. CDR3 protein: CASSPPTSGGSTDTQYF. The CDR3 DNA reads TGTGCCAGCTCACCCCCGACTAGCGGGGGAAGCACAGATACGCAGTATTTT.